This TCR beta chain derives from a study of cytomegalovirus exposure and HLA in healthy donors. The CDR3 is 15 amino acids. Germline V gene sequence: CDR1 LNHDA, CDR2 SQIVND (reference sequence). With 60 Vbeta and 13 Jbeta primers, the PCR was carried out. Assay: immunoSEQ multiplex PCR; the TCRdb copy retains only in-frame clones and omits some. The sample includes around 130,000 clones, around 80% of them seen just once. V usage is TRBV19 and J usage is TRBJ2-5, with D hard to call. The DNA matches TRBJ2-7 better at its end, which makes the J call doubtful. This receptor was taken from a woman aged 18-35 years in good health and CMV-seronegative. The sequenced sample was PBMCs. CDR3 in amino acids: CASSMGYGSSYEQYF. In DNA, the CDR3 is TGTGCCAGTAGTATGGGTTACGGGTCTTCCTACGAGCAGTACTTC.